This paragraph covers one T cell receptor beta chain sequence. The sample is drawn from a study of PD-L1 blockade in urothelial cancer. Overall study context: Blood-derived samples held a median approximately 150,000 T cells.

V lost 3 bases to trimming and J lost 3 bases; unmatched junction nucleotides: 5. Looked up from germline, CDR1 is MDHEN and CDR2 is SYDVKM. This CDR3 region has 15 residues. Here immunoSEQ multiplex PCR was the method, and the copy in TCRdb shows in-frame clones only, minus some. This table holds 25,000 to 30,000 clones, 80% to 85% found once. Sequenced here: PBMCs, sampled around atezolizumab (anti-PD-L1) treatment. The chain employs TRBV28 and TRBJ2-1; 7 bases align to TRBD1. The sequence derives from a man in his fifties or sixties with urothelial cancer. DNA of the CDR3: TGTGCCAGCAGTTTGTACAGGGGATACTACAATGAGCAGTTCTTC. Protein product: CASSLYRGYYNEQFF.